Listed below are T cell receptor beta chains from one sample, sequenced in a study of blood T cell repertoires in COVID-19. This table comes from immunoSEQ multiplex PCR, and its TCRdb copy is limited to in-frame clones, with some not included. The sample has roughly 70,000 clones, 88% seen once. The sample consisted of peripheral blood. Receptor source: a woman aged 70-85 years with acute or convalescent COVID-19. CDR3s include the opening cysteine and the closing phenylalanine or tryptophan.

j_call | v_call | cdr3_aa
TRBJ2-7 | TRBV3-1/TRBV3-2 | CASSPLAGGRDEQYF
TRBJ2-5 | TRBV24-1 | CATSDSGQGSQYF
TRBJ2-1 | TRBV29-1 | CSVGSGRIDNEQFF
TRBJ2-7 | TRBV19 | CASSIGALYEQYF
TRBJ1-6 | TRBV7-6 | CASSQQGSNSPLHF
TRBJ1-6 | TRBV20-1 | CSASTGLTNSPLHF
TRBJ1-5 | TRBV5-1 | CASSLDQGDQPQHF
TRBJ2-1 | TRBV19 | CASSLSYNEQFF
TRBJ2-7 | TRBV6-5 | CASSYLTGSYEQYF
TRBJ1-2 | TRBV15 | CATSRGQANRGYGYTF
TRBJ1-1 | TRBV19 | CASSVLTGTGEAFF
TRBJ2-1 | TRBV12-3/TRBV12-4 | CASSFQVDNEQFF
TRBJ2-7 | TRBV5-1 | CASSQTTDRYEQYF
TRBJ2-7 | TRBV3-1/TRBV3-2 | CASSQGTSDEQYF
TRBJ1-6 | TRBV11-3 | CASSLGMTERSPLHF
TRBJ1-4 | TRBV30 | CAWRPDREGEKLFF
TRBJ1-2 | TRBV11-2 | CASSLGGTDLGYTF
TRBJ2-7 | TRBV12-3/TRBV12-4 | CASLSRDSYEQYF
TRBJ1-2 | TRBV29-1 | CSVEAVGQDYGYTF
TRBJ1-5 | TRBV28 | CASSPQGKGNQPQHF
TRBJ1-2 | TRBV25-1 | CASSESEGGYTF
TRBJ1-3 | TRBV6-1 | CASREGGQGAGGNTIYF
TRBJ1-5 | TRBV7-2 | CASSLGQGGTNQPQHF
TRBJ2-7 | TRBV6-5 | CATTYSGQPGEQYF
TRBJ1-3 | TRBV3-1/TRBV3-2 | CASSQDPGTAGNTIYF
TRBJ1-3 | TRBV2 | CASTTDRRVSGNTIYF
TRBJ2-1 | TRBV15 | CATSSRTGTYEQFF
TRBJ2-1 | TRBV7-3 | CANLRLSSYNEQFF
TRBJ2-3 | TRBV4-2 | CASSQAKTGAITDTQYF
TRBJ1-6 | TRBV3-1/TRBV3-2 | CASSPGPFSPLHF
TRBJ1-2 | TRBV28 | CASIRGSKPLGYTF
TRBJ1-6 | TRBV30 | CAWSVGTGSQSPLHF
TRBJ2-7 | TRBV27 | CASSLKLLGQVPYEQYF
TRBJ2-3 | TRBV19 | CASSIRGQGLTSTDTQYF
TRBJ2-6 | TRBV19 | CASTDRGSGANVLTF
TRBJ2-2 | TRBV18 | CASSPPSVYGELFF
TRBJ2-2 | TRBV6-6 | CASSPSGRDTGELFF
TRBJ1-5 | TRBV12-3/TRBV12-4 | CASSLEGREPQHF
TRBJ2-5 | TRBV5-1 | CASRTSGGQETQYF
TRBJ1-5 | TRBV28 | CASSRLYQPQHF
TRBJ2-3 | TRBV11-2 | CASSLEPRGDTQYF
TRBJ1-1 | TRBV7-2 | CASSLDGAGITEAFF
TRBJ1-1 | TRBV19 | CASSIVTGSLRAFF
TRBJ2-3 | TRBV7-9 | CASRGATDTQYF
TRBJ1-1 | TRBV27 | CASSLSKWGARGRTEAFF
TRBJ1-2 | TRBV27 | CASSLGQGYGYTF
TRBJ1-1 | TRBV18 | CASSPLAAQGEAFF
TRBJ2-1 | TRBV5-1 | CASNAGGSYNEQFF
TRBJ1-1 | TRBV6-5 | CASNHRGPATEAFF
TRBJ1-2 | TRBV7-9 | CASSWTGPYGYTF
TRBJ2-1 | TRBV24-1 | CATSEPGLGGNEQFF
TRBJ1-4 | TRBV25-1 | CASSVNRGSNEKLFF
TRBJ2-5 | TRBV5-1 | CASSKSGVPQETQYF
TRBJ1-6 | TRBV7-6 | CASSSGQQYNSPLHF
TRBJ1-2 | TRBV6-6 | CASTWGQTIYGYTF
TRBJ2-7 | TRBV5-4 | CASSLAVRGNPYEQYF
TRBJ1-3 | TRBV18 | CASSPLSYSGNTIYF